This TCR beta chain was sequenced during a study of identical twins. Study-level points and caveats: Monozygotic twins shared more out-of-frame TCR alpha than recombination models predicted. Memory repertoires showed no such pattern, whereas abundant cord blood beta clonotypes carried fewer insertions. Twin pairs had excess sharing that was weaker in beta out-of-frame sequences.

Unique molecular identifiers were present on the cDNA, and a universal primer site came from template switching. TCRdb passed the 5' RACE reads through MiXCR, listing each CDR3 protein once. The sample has around 670,000 distinct CDR3 sequences, 6.1% seen once. This clonotype was picked up a small number of times. The antigen is unknown. One junction end disagrees with the germline gene, perhaps due to a read error. The germline V gene has CDR1 KGHSY and CDR2 FQNENV. CDR3 length: 12 amino acids. The sequencing sample was made of naive T cells sorted from blood. This clonotype originated in a man younger than 35 in good health. This sequence joins TRBV16 and TRBJ2-1, with D perhaps TRBD1 or TRBD2 (6 bases each). CDR3 nucleotide sequence: TGTGCCAGCAGCCAAGACCCGGGGGCCTTGGCCTTC. Translated, it gives CASSQDPGALAF.